This T cell receptor (beta chain) was profiled in a study of blood T cell repertoires in COVID-19. Original methodology: Amplified reference gene primers provided the basis for estimating nucleated cell counts. Sequencing was performed with immunoSEQ multiplex PCR; in TCRdb, only in-frame clones are kept and a portion is missing. The V and J calls and clone size come from that table; D and trimming were worked out from the DNA. Of hundreds of thousands of clones listed, over 75% are singletons. This CDR3 is 15 amino acids long. V was pared by 5 bases and J by 6 bases, with 4 bases of the junction left unmatched. From germline, CDR1 is LNHDA and CDR2 SQIVND (reference sequence). Participants came from 20 to 25 US areas, aged about 18 to 89 years.

Sequenced input: PBMCs or T cells enriched from blood (not recorded which). This chain connects TRBV19 to TRBJ2-1, with TRBD2 matching 13 bases. This TCR came from a woman in her thirties or forties who had recovered from COVID-19. As DNA, the CDR3 is TGTGCCAGTAGTCCGGGACTAGCGGGAATCAATGAGCAGTTCTTC. As protein: CASSPGLAGINEQFF.